This T cell receptor beta chain was identified in a study of CD8 T cells in ankylosing spondylitis. CDR1 is MNHNS and CDR2 is SASEGT in the germline V gene. Trimming removed 6 bases at V and 10 bases at J, with 18 bases between. The CDR3 consists of 13 residues. Whole-study results and caveats: Earlier work had already found some motif variants in reactive arthritis synovial fluid and blood. Reportedly, matched ankylosing spondylitis synovial fluid was significantly enriched for disease-linked clones.

This clonotype was recorded a few times. What it binds is unknown. Quantitative 5'-RACE with molecular barcodes produced the TCR beta libraries. Via MiXCR, TCRdb re-called the 5' RACE reads, giving one row per CDR3 protein. Among almost 45,000 distinct CDR3 sequences listed, 11% were seen once. The sequence derives from a male donor with ankylosing spondylitis or in good health (not recorded which). J is TRBJ1-1 and V is TRBV6-1; D unresolved. Specimen: blood, either unsorted or a sorted T cell fraction (not recorded which). Here the CDR3 DNA reads TGTGCCAGCAGAAAGGACGGAGACCGAGGAGCTTTCTTT. This sequence encodes CASRKDGDRGAFF.